This T cell receptor beta chain was sequenced in a study of blood T cell repertoires in COVID-19. Study at large: Some COVID-19 samples were acute and others convalescent; all came from the United States, Italy and Spain.

A few counts support this clone. This CDR3 is 15 amino acids long. The ends were cut back, 7 bases at V and 0 bases at J, with 13 bases in the middle. Germline CDR1 SNHLY, CDR2 FYNNEI. Under the authors' procedure: Reference gene primer amplification in the assay estimated nucleated cell counts. Measured with immunoSEQ multiplex PCR; TCRdb has only the in-frame clones, and not every one. V, J and clone size were drawn from that table, and D and trimming were deduced from the DNA. The sample holds some 300,000 clones, about 90% seen once. What was sequenced was PBMCs or T cells enriched from blood (not recorded which). The V gene is TRBV2, the J gene TRBJ1-3, with D perhaps matching TRBD1 (5 bases). The TCR comes from a woman aged 50 to 60 who had been exposed to COVID-19. CDR3 protein: CASTLTAHSGNTIYF. The CDR3 nucleotides are TGTGCCAGCACTCTGACAGCGCACTCTGGAAACACCATATATTTT.